This TCR beta chain was documented in a study of shared clonotypes between healthy human individuals. Germline values: CDR1 SGDLS, CDR2 YYNGEE. J gave up 1 base and V 3 bases, and 4 bases lay outside the gene matches. The CDR3 is made up of 16 amino acids. Only in-frame clones appear in the TCRdb table, and some are missing; sequencing was by immunoSEQ multiplex PCR. There are 190,000 or so clones in the sample; approximately 95% occur only once, and about 0.07% lies in the top ten. Sequencing input: naive CD4+ T cells sorted from blood. Subset given: CD45RA+ positively selected. This TCR came from a woman aged 25 to 39 in good health. The V and J genes are TRBV9 and TRBJ1-3; 10 bases fit TRBD1. The CDR3 nucleotides read TGTGCCAGCAGCGCGACAGGGGGCGAGTCTGGAAACACCATATATTTT. This codes for CASSATGGESGNTIYF.